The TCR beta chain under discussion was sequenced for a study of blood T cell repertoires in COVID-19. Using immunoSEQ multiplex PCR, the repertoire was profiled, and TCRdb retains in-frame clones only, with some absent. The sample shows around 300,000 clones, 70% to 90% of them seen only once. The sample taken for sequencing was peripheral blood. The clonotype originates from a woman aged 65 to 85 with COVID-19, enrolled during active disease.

CDR3 amino acids: CASSAGVYPYEQYF. The CDR3 DNA reads as TGTGCCAGCAGTGCGGGGGTTTACCCCTACGAGCAGTACTTC. This chain joins TRBV2 and TRBJ2-7, with D possibly TRBD2 on 6 matching bases. V lost 4 bases, J lost 2 bases, and 12 bases lay in between. The CDR3 is 14 residues long. Germline CDR1 SNHLY, CDR2 FYNNEI.